This record covers a single T cell receptor (beta chain). Its specificity is not known. This sample is part of a study of CD8 T cells in ankylosing spondylitis. Whole-study findings and limits: Seemingly characteristic of ankylosing spondylitis blood was a TCR beta motif consisting of eight highly homologous variants. Disease-linked clones were reportedly significantly enriched in matched ankylosing spondylitis synovial fluid.

MiXCR, run by TCRdb on the 5' RACE reads, gives a single entry per CDR3 protein. The repertoire holds some 400,000 distinct CDR3 sequences, with around 22% as singletons. The CDR3 extends over 14 amino acids. Germline CDR1 and CDR2: MDHEN and SYDVKM. The ends were cut back, 5 bases at V and 4 bases at J, with 13 bases in the middle. The TCR originated in a male donor with ankylosing spondylitis. This rearrangement joins TRBV28 to TRBJ2-3, with D perhaps matching TRBD1 or TRBD2 (5 bases each). The material sequenced was blood, either unsorted or a sorted T cell fraction (not recorded which). The CDR3: CASSLGRRADTQYF. In nucleotides, the CDR3 is TGTGCCAGCAGTCTGGGACGGCGGGCAGATACGCAGTATTTT.